The sequence of this T cell receptor beta chain was determined in a study of HIV-infected children after antiretroviral therapy interruption. Across the whole study: Recorded EBV and CMV exposure existed for most children. Interruption-arm samples span weeks 0, 12, interruption end (24 or 48), and about 3 years post-study. Study conclusions and caveats: Naive CD4+ CDR3 sharing between time points fell after interruption began.

The TCR library was built from RNA with a 3' RACE protocol and unique molecular identifiers. Via MiXCR, TCRdb re-called the 3' RACE reads, giving one row per CDR3 protein. The table records 90,000 or so distinct CDR3 sequences, 6.9% of them present only once. Treatment meaning: PENTA 11 planned treatment interruption arm or continuous ART arm. The CDR3 runs 12 residues. Trimming pared 7 bases from V and 0 bases from J, leaving 9 bases between. CDR1 is DFQATT and CDR2 is SNEGSKA in the germline V gene (reference sequence). Many counts were recorded for this clonotype. Its antigen is currently unknown. The specimen comprised CD45RA+ CD4+ T cells from PBMCs, pooled from several time points, sampled from a donor given antiretroviral therapy, either interrupted or continuous. Regarding subset: naive CD4+ CD45RA+ CD45RO- T cells. This receptor was obtained from a pool of human donors with HIV. This chain uses TRBV20-1 with TRBJ2-5, with a weak D call TRBD2 (6 bases). The CDR3 nucleotides read TGCAGTGGGGACTTACACCAAGAGACCCAGTACTTC. Residues: CSGDLHQETQYF.